This T cell receptor (beta chain) originates from a study of blood T cell repertoires in COVID-19. Study-wide background: Samples taken during acute and convalescent COVID-19 were collected in the United States, Italy and Spain.

Individuals drawn from approximately 26 US areas were roughly 18 to 89 years old. Clinical history reported by participants formed the basis on which cohorts were assigned. This clone was seen once. Authors' processing steps: Cell counts per sample came from amplifying reference gene primers. Using immunoSEQ multiplex PCR, the repertoire was profiled, and TCRdb retains in-frame clones only, with some absent. The DNA was the basis for D and trimming; V, J and clone size are from that table. The data contain fewer than 300,000 clones, about 93% of them singletons. This CDR3 contains 11 residues. The germline V gene has CDR1 SGHTS and CDR2 YDEGEE. Trimming stripped 2 bases from V and 10 bases from J, with 6 bases between.

This receptor was taken from a woman aged 25 to 39 who had recovered from COVID-19. V gene TRBV5-8 combines with J gene TRBJ1-4; perhaps TRBD1 as D (6 bases). Material: PBMCs or T cells enriched from blood (not recorded which). CDR3 residues: CASSLGGKLFF. The CDR3 coding sequence is TGTGCCAGCAGCTTAGGGGGAAAACTGTTTTTT.